The table lists the clone carrying this TCR beta chain with a few counts. The antigen is not known. This sample is drawn from a study of T cell repertoires in cytomegalovirus infection. TCRdb re-called the reads through MiXCR, storing one row per CDR3 protein. The sample carries about 55,000 distinct CDR3 sequences, 15% to 25% recorded once. Specimen: CD8+ T cells from cultured PBMCs, collected from culture after CMV antigen stimulation. This TCR came from a human donor in good health (CMV status not recorded). Some clones in this sample may be carry-over from other donors' samples.

This CDR3 reads CASSLVLPGQGKGQPQHF. The CDR3, as DNA: TGTGCCAGCAGCTTGGTATTACCGGGACAGGGGAAAGGGCAGCCCCAGCATTTT. The J gene is TRBJ1-5, the V gene TRBV7-2; 10 bases map to TRBD1. Germline V gene lookup returns CDR1 SGHTA and CDR2 FQGNSA. CDR3 length: 18 amino acids. V trimming: 3 bases; J trimming: 7 bases; junction bases outside the gene matches: 15.